The TCR beta chain under discussion was sequenced for a study of tumor and adjacent non-tumor tissue in lung cancer. Across the whole study: Histology: 12 adenocarcinoma, a couple of squamous cell carcinoma, 1 small cell lung cancer. Some 4.1 million productive TCRbeta reads were obtained per sample on average.

Turning to this clonotype: Its antigen is not identified.

The library came from three nested PCR rounds adapted from ARM-PCR protocols. TCRdb fed the multiplex PCR reads into MiXCR, producing one record per CDR3 protein. The sample shows 60,000 to 85,000 distinct CDR3 sequences, 80% to 85% of them seen only once. No cell sorting was done before RNA was extracted from the tissue. Study-wide points: Top 100 clones took a larger repertoire share in normal lung. TCR diversity was significantly greater in tumor than normal lung tissue.

This receptor was obtained from a woman aged 50 to 60 with non-small cell lung cancer. Material for sequencing was lung tumor tissue.

The CDR3 DNA follows: TGCAGCCCCACATGCAGGAGGTTGAACACCGGGGAGCTGTTTTTT. It specifies CSPTCRRLNTGELFF. The chain carries TRBV29-1 and TRBJ2-2; possibly TRBD2 for D (5 bases). The CDR3 totals 15 residues. Germline CDR1 is SQVTM and CDR2 is ANQGSEA. V lost 8 bases and J lost 1, with 17 bases in between.